The clone carrying this T cell receptor beta chain appeared a single time. This record comes from a study of brain metastases from non-small cell lung cancer. J lost 7 bases, V lost 0 bases, and 13 bases had no gene match. Germline V CDR1 and CDR2: SGHNT, YYREEE (reference sequence). The CDR3 runs 18 residues. Data came from immunoSEQ multiplex PCR; TCRdb stores just in-frame clones and leaves some out. Here the sample spans about 1,400 clones, around 86% being singletons. The TCR originated in a donor older than 35 with non-small cell lung cancer. Sequenced sample: tumor-adjacent normal tissue. This chain connects TRBV5-4 to TRBJ1-6; TRBD1 aligns across 7 bases. CDR3 amino acids: CASSLDESRGQRNSPLHF. In nucleotides, the CDR3 is TGTGCCAGCAGCTTGGATGAAAGTAGGGGACAGAGAAATTCACCCCTCCACTTT.